This TCR beta chain stems from a study of shared clonotypes between healthy human individuals. General study findings and limits: Compared with memory subsets, naive subsets generally had larger estimated richness.

Sequencing used immunoSEQ multiplex PCR; TCRdb keeps in-frame clones, though not all of them. The sample lists under 1,900,000 clones, approximately 98.5% occurring once. On this clone: Its specificity is not known.

This TCR was recovered from a man in his thirties or forties in good health. Sequenced: naive CD4+ T cells sorted from blood. Subset meaning: CD45RA+ positively selected.

CDR3 in DNA: TGCGCCAGCAGCTGGGGGGTGCCCCTTACTAACTCTGGAAACACCATATATTTT. Translated, it gives CASSWGVPLTNSGNTIYF. V is TRBV5-1 and J is TRBJ1-3; perhaps TRBD1 as D (5 bases). This CDR3 is 18 amino acids long. CDR1 is SGHRS, CDR2 YFSETQ, per germline. V was pared by 3 bases and J by 0 bases, with 19 bases between.